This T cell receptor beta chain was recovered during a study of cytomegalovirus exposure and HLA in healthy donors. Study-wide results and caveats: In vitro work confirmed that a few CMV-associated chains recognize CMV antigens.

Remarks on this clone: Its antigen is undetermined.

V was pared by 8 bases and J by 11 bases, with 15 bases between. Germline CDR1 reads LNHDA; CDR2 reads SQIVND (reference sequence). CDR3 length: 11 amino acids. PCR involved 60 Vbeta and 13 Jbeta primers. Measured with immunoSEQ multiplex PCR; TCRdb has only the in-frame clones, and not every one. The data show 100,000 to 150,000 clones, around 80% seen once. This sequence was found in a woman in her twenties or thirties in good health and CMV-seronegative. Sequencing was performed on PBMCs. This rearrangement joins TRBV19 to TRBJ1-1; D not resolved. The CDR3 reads CASYGGLRAFF. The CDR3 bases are TGTGCCAGTTACGGCGGGTTGAGGGCTTTCTTT.